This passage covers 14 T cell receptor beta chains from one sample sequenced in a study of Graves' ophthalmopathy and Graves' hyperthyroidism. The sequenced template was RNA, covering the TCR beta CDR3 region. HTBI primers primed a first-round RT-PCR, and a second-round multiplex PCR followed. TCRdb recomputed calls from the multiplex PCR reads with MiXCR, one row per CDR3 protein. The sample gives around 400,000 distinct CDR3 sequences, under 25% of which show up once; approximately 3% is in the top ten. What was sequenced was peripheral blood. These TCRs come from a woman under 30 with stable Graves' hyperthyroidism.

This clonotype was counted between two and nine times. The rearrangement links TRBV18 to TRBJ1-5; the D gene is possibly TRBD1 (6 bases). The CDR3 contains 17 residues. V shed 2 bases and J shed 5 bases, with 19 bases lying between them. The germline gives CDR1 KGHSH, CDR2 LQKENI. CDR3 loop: CASSPSSGDNHDQPQHF. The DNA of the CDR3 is TGTGCCAGCTCACCAAGCAGCGGGGACAACCACGATCAGCCCCAGCATTTT.

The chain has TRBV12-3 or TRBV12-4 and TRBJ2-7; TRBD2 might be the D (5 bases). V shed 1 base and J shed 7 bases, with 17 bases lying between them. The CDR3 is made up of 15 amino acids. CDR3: CASSLGTPRLAEQYF. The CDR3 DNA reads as TGTGCCAGCAGTTTAGGGACTCCCCGCTTGGCGGAGCAGTACTTC.

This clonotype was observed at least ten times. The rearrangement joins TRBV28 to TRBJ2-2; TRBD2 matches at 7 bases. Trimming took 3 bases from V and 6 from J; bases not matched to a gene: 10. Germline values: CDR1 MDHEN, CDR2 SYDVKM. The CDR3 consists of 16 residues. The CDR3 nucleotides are TGTGCCAGCAGTTTTAGACTAGCTCTCGTCGCCGGGGAGCTGTTTTTT. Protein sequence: CASSFRLALVAGELFF.

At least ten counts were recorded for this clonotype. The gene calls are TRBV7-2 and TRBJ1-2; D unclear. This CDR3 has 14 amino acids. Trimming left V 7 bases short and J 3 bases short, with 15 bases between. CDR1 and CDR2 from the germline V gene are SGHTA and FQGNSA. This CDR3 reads CASTPRGVHYGYTF. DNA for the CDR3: TGTGCCAGCACCCCAAGAGGAGTACACTATGGCTACACCTTC.

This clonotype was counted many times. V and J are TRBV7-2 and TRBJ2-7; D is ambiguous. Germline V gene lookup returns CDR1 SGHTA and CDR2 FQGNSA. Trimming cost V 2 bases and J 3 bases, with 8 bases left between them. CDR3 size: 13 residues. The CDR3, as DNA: TGTGCCAGCAGCTTATGGGTTGGCTACGAGCAGTACTTC. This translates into CASSLWVGYEQYF.

This CDR3 reads CASSQAWRAQETQYF. Written as DNA, the CDR3 is TGTGCCAGCAGCCAAGCCTGGAGAGCCCAAGAGACCCAGTACTTC. The V gene is TRBV3-1, the J gene TRBJ2-5; D is unresolved. CDR1 and CDR2 (germline): LGHDT, YNNKEL (reference sequence). CDR3 length: 15 residues. Between the trimmed V and J ends, which lost 1 base and 1 base, there was a span of 10 bases.

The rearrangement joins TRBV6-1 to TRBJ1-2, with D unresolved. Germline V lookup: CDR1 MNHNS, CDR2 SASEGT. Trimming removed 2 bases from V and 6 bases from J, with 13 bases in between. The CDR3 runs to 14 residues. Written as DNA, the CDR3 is TGTGCCAGCAGTGAAAGCTGGAGAGGGAATGGCTACACCTTC. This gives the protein CASSESWRGNGYTF.

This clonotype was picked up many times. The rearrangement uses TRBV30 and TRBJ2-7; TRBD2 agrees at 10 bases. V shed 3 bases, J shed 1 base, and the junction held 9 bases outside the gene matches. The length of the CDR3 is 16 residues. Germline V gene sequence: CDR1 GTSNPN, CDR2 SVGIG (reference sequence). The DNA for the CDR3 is TGTGCCTGGAGAGAGCTCCGACTAGCGGGTTCCTACGAGCAGTACTTC. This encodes CAWRELRLAGSYEQYF.

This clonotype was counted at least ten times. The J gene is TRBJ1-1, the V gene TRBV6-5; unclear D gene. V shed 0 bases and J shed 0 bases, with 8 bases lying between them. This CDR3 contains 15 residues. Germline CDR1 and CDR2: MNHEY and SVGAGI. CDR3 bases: TGTGCCAGCAGTTACTCGACGGAGTTGAACACTGAAGCTTTCTTT. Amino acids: CASSYSTELNTEAFF.

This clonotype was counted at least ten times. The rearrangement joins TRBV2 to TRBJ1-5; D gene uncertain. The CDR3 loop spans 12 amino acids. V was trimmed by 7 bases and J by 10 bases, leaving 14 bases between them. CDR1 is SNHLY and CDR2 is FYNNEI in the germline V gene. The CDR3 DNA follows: TGTGCCAGCAAGACGGTTCTGGGACCCCAGCATTTT. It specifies CASKTVLGPQHF.

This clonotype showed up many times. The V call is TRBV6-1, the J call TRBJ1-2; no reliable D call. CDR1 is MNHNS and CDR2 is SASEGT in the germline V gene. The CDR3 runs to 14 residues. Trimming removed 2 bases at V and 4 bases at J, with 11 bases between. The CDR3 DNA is TGTGCCAGCAGTGAATTGGCACCGCTCTATGGCTACACCTTC. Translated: CASSELAPLYGYTF.

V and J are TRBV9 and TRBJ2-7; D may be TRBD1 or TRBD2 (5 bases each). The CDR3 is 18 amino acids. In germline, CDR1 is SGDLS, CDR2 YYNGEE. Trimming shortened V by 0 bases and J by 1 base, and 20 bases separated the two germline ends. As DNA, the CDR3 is TGTGCCAGCAGCGTAGGTCCCACAGGCCTCGGAGGTTCCTACGAGCAGTACTTC. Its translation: CASSVGPTGLGGSYEQYF.

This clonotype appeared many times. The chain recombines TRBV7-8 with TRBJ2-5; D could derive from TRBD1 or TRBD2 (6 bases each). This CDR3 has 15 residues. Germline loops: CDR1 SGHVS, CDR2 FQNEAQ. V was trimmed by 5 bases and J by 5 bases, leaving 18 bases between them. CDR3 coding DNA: TGTGCCAGCAGCCCCGACAGGAGGGCTACGGAGACCCAGTACTTC. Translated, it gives CASSPDRRATETQYF.

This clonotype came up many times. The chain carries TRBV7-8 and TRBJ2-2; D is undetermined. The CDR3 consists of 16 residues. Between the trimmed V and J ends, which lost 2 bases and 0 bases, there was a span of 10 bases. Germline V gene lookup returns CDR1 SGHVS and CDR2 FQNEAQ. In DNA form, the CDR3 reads TGTGCCAGCAGCTTAAGGACGGTAACGAACACCGGGGAGCTGTTTTTT. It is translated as CASSLRTVTNTGELFF.